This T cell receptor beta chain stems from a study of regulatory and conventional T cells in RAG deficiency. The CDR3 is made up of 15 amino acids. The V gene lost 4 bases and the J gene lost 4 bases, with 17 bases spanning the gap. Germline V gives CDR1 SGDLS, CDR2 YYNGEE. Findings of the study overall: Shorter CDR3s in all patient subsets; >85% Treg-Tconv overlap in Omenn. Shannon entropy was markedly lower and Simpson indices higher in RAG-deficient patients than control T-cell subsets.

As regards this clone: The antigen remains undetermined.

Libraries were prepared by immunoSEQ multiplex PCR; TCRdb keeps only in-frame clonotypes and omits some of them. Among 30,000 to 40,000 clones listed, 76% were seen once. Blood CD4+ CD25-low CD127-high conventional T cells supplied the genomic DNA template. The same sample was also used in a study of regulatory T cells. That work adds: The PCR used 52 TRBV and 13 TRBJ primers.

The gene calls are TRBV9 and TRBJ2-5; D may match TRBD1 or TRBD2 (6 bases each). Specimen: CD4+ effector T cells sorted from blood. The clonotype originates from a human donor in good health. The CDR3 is CASSPHSGGRETQYF. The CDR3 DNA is TGTGCCAGCAGCCCCCATAGTGGGGGGCGAGAGACCCAGTACTTC.